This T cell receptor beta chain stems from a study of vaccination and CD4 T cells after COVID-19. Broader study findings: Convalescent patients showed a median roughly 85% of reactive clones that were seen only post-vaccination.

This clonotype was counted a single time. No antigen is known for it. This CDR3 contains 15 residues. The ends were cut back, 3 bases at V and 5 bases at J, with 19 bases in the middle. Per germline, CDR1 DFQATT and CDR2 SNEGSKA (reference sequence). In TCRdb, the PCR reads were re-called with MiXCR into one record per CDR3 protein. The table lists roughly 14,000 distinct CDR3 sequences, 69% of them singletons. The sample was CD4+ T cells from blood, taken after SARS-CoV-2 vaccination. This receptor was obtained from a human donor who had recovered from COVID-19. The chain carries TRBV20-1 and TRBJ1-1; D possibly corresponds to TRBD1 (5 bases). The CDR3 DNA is TGCAGTGCTAGCCCCTATTTGGGGGGTGTTACTGAAGCTTTCTTT. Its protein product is CSASPYLGGVTEAFF.